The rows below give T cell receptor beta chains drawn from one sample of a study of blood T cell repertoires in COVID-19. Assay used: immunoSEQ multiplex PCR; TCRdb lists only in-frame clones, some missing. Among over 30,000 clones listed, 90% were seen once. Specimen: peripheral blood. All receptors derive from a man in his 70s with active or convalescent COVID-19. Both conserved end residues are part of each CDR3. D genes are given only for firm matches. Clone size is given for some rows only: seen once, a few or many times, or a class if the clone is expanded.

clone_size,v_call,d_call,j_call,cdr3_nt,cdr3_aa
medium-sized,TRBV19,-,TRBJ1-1,TGTGCCAGTAGTACGGGACTTGGTACTGAAGCTTTCTTT,CASSTGLGTEAFF
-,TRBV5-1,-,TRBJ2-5,TGCGCCAGCAGCTACGGTCCAGGTCAAGAGACCCAGTACTTC,CASSYGPGQETQYF
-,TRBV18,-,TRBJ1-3,TGTGCCAGCTCACCCGCGGATACCTCTGGAAACACCATATATTTT,CASSPADTSGNTIYF
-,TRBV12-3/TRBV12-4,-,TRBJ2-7,TGTGCCAGCAGTTCGACAGTTTACGAGCAGTACTTC,CASSSTVYEQYF
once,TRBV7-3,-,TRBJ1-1,TGTGCCAGCAGCCCGGGGACTTACACTGAAGCTTTCTTT,CASSPGTYTEAFF
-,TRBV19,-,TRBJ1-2,TGTGCCAGTAGTACCTGGACAGTCACCTATGGCTACACCTTC,CASSTWTVTYGYTF
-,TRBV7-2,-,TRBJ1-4,TGTGCCAGCAGCTTATCGTGGACAGCGAATGAAAAACTGTTTTTT,CASSLSWTANEKLFF
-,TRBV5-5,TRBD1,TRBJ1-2,TGTGCCAGCAGCTCCTGGACAGGGGCTAACTATGGCTACACCTTC,CASSSWTGANYGYTF
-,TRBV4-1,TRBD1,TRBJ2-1,TGCGCCAGCAGCCCTTCAGGGGGTTCCTACAATGAGCAGTTCTTC,CASSPSGGSYNEQFF
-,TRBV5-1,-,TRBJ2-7,TGCGCCAGCAGCTTGGGGCGGACTGGGACCTACGAGCAGTACTTC,CASSLGRTGTYEQYF
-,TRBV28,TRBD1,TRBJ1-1,TGTGCCAGCAGTTTATCTCCGGGACAGGGGGTGTTCATGAACACTGAAGCTTTCTTT,CASSLSPGQGVFMNTEAFF
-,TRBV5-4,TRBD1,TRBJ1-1,TGTGCCAGCAGCTCGACAGGGTTGGCTGAAGCTTTCTTT,CASSSTGLAEAFF
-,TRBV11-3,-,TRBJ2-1,TGTGCCAGCAGCCCCTGGCAGGGCTACAATGAGCAGTTCTTC,CASSPWQGYNEQFF
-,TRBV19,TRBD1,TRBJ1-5,TGTGCCAGTACAAGACAGGGGAACCATTATAGCAATCAGCCCCAGCATTTT,CASTRQGNHYSNQPQHF
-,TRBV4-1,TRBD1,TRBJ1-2,TGCGCCAGCAGCGTCCAAGGACAGGGAAACTATGGCTACACCTTC,CASSVQGQGNYGYTF